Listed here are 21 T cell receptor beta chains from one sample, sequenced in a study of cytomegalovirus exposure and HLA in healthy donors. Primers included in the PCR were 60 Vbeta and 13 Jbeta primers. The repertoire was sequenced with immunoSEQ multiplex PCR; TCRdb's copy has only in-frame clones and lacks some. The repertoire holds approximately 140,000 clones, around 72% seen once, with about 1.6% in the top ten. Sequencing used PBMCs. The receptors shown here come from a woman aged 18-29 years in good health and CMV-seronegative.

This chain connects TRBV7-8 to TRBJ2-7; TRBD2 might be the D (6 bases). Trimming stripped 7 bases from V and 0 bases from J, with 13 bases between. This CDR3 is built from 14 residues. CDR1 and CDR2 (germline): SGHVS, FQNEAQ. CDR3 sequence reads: CASKRRAGSYEQYF. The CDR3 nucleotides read TGTGCCAGCAAACGGAGAGCGGGCTCCTACGAGCAGTACTTC.

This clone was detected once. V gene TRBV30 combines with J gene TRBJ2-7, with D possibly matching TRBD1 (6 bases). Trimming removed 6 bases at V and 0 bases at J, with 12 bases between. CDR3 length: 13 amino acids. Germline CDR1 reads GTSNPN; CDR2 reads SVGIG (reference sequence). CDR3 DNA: TGTGCCTGTTGGACAGAGAGCTCCTACGAGCAGTACTTC. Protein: CACWTESSYEQYF.

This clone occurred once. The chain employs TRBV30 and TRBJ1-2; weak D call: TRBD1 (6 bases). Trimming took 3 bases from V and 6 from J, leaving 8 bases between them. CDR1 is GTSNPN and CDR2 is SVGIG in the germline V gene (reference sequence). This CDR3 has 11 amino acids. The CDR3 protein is CAWRGGHGYTF. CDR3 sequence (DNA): TGTGCCTGGAGAGGGGGACATGGCTACACCTTC.

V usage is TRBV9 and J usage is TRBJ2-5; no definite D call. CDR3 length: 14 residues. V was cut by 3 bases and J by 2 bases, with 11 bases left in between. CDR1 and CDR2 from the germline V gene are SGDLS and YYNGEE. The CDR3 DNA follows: TGTGCCAGCAGCGCGGCGACTGTGCAAGAGACCCAGTACTTC. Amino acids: CASSAATVQETQYF. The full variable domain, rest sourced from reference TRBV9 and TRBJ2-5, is DSGVTQTPKHLITATGQRVTLRCSPRSGDLSVYWYQQSLDQGLQFLIQYYNGEERAKGNILERFSAQQFPDLHSELNLSSLELGDSALYFCASSAATVQETQYFGPGTRLLVL.

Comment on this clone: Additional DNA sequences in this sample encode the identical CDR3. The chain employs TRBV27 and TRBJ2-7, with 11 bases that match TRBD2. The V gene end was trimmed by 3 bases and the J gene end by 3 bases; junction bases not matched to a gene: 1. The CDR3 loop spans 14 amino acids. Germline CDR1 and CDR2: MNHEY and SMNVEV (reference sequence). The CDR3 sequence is CASSLGTSGYEQYF. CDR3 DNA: TGTGCCAGCAGTTTGGGGACTAGCGGCTACGAGCAGTACTTC.

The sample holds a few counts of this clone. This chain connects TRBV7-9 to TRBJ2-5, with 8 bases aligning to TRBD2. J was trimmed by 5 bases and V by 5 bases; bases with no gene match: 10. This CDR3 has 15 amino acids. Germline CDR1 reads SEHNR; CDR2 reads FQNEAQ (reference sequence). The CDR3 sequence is CASSRISGSTETQYF. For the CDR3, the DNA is TGTGCCAGCAGCCGAATAAGCGGGAGTACGGAGACCCAGTACTTC.

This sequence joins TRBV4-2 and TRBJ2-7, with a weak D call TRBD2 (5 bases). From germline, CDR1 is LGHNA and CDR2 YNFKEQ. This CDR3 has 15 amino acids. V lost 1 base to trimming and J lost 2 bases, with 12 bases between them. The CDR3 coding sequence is TGTGCCAGCAGCCAAGGTTCCGGGGTAACCTACGAGCAGTACTTC. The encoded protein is CASSQGSGVTYEQYF.

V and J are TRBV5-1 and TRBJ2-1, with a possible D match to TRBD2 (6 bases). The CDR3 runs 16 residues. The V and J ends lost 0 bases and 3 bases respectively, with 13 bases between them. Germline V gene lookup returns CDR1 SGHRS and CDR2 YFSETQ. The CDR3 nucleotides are TGCGCCAGCAGCTTGGAGGCGACCGGGGGCTACAATGAGCAGTTCTTC. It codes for CASSLEATGGYNEQFF.

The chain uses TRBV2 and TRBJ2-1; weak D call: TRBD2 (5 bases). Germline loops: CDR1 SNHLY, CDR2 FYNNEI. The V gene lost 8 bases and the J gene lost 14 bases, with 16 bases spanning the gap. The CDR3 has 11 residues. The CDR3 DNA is TGTGCCAGCGTTTTAACCGGGGAGAAGTTCTTC. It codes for CASVLTGEKFF.

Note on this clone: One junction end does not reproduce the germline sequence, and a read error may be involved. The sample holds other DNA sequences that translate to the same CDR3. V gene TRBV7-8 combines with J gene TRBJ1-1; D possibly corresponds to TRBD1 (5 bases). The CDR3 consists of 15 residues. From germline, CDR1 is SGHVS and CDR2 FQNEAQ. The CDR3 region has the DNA TGTGCCAGCAGCTTACGCCTCAGGGACTACACTGAGGCTTTCTTT. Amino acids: CASSLRLRDYTEAFF.

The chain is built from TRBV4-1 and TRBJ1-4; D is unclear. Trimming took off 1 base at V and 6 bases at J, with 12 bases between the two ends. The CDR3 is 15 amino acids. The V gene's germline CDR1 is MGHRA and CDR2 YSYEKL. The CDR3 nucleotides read TGCGCCAGCAGCCAAGTAGGCGGGTTCGATGAAAAACTGTTTTTT. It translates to CASSQVGGFDEKLFF.

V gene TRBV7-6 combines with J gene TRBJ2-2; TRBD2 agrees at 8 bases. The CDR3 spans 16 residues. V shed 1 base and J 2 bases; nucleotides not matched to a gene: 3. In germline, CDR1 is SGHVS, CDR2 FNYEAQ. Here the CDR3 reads CASSLVREENTGELFF. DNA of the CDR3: TGTGCCAGCAGCTTAGTGCGGGAGGAAAACACCGGGGAGCTGTTTTTT.

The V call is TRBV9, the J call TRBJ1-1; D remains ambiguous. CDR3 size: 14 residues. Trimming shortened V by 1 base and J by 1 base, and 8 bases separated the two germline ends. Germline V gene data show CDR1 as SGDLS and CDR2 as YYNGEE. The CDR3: CASSVSRGNTEAFF. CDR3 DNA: TGTGCCAGCAGCGTATCTAGAGGGAACACTGAAGCTTTCTTT. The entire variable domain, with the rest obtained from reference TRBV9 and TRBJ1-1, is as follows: DSGVTQTPKHLITATGQRVTLRCSPRSGDLSVYWYQQSLDQGLQFLIQYYNGEERAKGNILERFSAQQFPDLHSELNLSSLELGDSALYFCASSVSRGNTEAFFGQGTRLTVV.

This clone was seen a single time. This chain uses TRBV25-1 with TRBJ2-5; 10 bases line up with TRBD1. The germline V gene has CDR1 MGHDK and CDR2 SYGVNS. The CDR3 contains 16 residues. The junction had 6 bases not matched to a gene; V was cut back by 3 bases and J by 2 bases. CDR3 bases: TGTGCCAGCAGTGATGCGGGACAGGGGAGACAAGAGACCCAGTACTTC. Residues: CASSDAGQGRQETQYF.

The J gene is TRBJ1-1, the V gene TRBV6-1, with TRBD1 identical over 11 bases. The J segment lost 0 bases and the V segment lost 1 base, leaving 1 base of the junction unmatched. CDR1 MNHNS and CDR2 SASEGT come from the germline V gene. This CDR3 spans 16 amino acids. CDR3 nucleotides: TGTGCCAGCAGTGAAGGGACAGGGGGCATGAACACTGAAGCTTTCTTT. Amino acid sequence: CASSEGTGGMNTEAFF.

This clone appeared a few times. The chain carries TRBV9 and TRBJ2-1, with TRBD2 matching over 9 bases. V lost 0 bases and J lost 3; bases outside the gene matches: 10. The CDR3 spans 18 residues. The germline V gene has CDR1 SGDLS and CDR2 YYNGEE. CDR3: CASSVAPKASGVYNEQFF. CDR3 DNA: TGTGCCAGCAGCGTAGCTCCCAAGGCTAGCGGGGTCTACAATGAGCAGTTCTTC.

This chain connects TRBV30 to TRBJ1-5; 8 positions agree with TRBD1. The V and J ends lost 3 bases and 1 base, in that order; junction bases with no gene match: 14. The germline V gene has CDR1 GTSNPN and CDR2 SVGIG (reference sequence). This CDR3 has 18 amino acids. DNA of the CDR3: TGTGCCTGGAGCTCAAACAGGGGGAGTTTCGCGAGCAATCAGCCCCAGCATTTT. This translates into CAWSSNRGSFASNQPQHF.

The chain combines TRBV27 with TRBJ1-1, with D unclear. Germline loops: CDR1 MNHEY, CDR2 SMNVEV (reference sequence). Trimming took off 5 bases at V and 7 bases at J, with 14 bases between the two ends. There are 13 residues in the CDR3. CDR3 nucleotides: TGTGCCAGCAGTCCCTTAGGATGGAGTGAAGCTTTCTTT. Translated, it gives CASSPLGWSEAFF.

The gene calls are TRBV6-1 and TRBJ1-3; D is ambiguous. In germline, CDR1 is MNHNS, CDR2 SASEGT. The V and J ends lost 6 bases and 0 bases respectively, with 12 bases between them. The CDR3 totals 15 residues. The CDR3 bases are TGTGCCAGCAGAGTACGTACGAGCTCTGGAAACACCATATATTTT. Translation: CASRVRTSSGNTIYF.

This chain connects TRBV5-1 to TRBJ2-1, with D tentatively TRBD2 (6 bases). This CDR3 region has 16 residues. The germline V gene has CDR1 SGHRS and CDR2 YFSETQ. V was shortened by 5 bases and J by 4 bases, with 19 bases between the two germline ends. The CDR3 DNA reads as TGCGCCAGCAGTTCCGACCCTACTAGCAGGTACAATGAGCAGTTCTTC. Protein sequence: CASSSDPTSRYNEQFF.

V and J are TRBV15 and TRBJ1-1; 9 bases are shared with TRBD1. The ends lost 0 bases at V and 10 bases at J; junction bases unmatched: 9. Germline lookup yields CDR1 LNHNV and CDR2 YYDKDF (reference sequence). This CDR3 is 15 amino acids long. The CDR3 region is CATSRDRGQGALAFF. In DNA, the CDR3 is TGTGCCACCAGCAGAGATCGGGGACAGGGAGCTTTAGCTTTCTTT.